Shown below are 27 T cell receptor beta chains from a single sample sequenced in a study of T-cell memory formation after mild COVID-19 (dated by TCRdb to about 2021). Libraries came from 5' RACE. Sequenced using an Illumina NovaSeq 6000. TCRdb handled the public reads itself, with Q25 trimming in fastp and clone calling in MiXCR, and kept productive beta chains. Entries that share a CDR3 protein sequence are merged under the most common genes and DNA. The sample contains around 140,000 distinct CDR3 sequences, around 27% of them found a single time. The ten largest clonotypes hold approximately 25% of the sample. Sequenced material: PBMCs or a T cell subset sorted from them (not recorded which). These receptors all come from an adult woman who had mild COVID-19 (a few samples of this study predate the infection). The sample titles of this study are shuffled in the database, so cell type and time point are left out; the donor was told from shared clones.

This clonotype was counted only a few times. The chain employs TRBV4-2 and TRBJ2-7; 15 positions match TRBD2. The V gene's germline CDR1 is LGHNA and CDR2 YNFKEQ. The CDR3 sequence is 20 residues long. The J segment lost 3 bases and the V segment lost 0 bases, leaving 12 bases of the junction unmatched. CDR3 region: CASSQDRRTSGRAEYYEQYF. For the CDR3, the DNA is TGTGCCAGCAGCCAAGATCGAAGGACTAGCGGGAGGGCGGAATACTACGAGCAGTACTTC.

This clonotype turned up a few times. The chain combines TRBV5-6 with TRBJ1-5; the D gene is possibly TRBD1 (6 bases). The V gene's germline CDR1 is SGHDT and CDR2 YYEEEE. CDR3 size: 16 residues. V was clipped by 0 bases and J by 1 base, with 11 bases between them. The CDR3 nucleotides read TGTGCCAGCAGCTTGGGGGGACACAGGAGCAATCAGCCCCAGCATTTT. The encoded protein is CASSLGGHRSNQPQHF.

V usage is TRBV12-3 or TRBV12-4 and J usage is TRBJ2-3, with D perhaps TRBD1 (7 bases). The CDR3 consists of 13 residues. Trimming removed 10 bases from V and 1 base from J, with 12 bases in between. The CDR3 loop reads CATARGGTDTQYF. In DNA form, the CDR3 reads TGTGCCACCGCCAGGGGGGGCACAGATACGCAGTATTTT.

Only a few counts were recorded for this clonotype. The V gene is TRBV29-1, the J gene TRBJ2-3, with 8 bases matching TRBD2. The CDR3 has 14 residues. Germline CDR1 and CDR2: SQVTM and ANQGSEA. Germline trimming cut 4 bases from V and 2 bases from J; bases unmatched to any gene: 5. CDR3 in DNA: TGCAGCGTTGCTGGTAGCGGGAACACAGATACGCAGTATTTT. Protein: CSVAGSGNTDTQYF.

The chain joins TRBV30 to TRBJ2-7; D uncertain. Between the trimmed V and J ends, which lost 0 bases and 7 bases, there was a span of 22 bases. The CDR3 spans 16 residues. CDR1 is GTSNPN, CDR2 SVGIG, per germline (reference sequence). DNA of the CDR3: TGTGCCTGGAGTGTACAATTAAGAACGACACCAGTAGAGCAGTACTTC. Its translation is CAWSVQLRTTPVEQYF. The full variable domain, with the rest looked up from reference TRBV30 and TRBJ2-7, is SQTIHQWPATLVQPVGSPLSLECTVEGTSNPNLYWYRQAAGRGLQLLFYSVGIGQISSEVPQNLSASRPQDRQFILSSKKLLLSDSGFYLCAWSVQLRTTPVEQYFGPGTRLTVT.

The rearrangement uses TRBV7-2 and TRBJ1-2, with a tentative D call TRBD1 (5 bases). The CDR3 has 14 residues. The germline V gene encodes CDR1 SGHTA and CDR2 FQGNSA. Trimming removed 1 base at V and 3 bases at J, with 9 bases between. Here the CDR3 reads CASSLDRGDYGYTF. As DNA, the CDR3 is TGTGCCAGCAGCTTAGACCGGGGGGACTATGGCTACACCTTC. Drawing the rest from reference TRBV7-2 and TRBJ1-2, the complete variable domain is GAGVSQSPSNKVTEKGKDVELRCDPISGHTALYWYRQSLGQGLEFLIYFQGNSAPDKSGLPSDRFSAERTGGSVSTLTIQRTQQEDSAVYLCASSLDRGDYGYTFGSGTRLTVV.

The chain combines TRBV30 with TRBJ2-1; TRBD2 agrees at 11 bases. The germline V gene encodes CDR1 GTSNPN and CDR2 SVGIG (reference sequence). J gave up 4 bases and V 4 bases, and 6 bases lay outside the gene matches. There are 15 residues in the CDR3. The CDR3 DNA reads TGTGCCTGGACCGAGGGGACTAGCGGTTACAATGAGCAGTTCTTC. Amino acid sequence: CAWTEGTSGYNEQFF.

This chain links TRBV7-9 with TRBJ2-2, with D unclear. Trimming pared 6 bases from V and 1 base from J, leaving 18 bases between. Germline lookup yields CDR1 SEHNR and CDR2 FQNEAQ (reference sequence). CDR3 length: 17 amino acids. The CDR3 DNA reads as TGTGCCAGCAGATTTTCGGATGACTGGGGGAACACCGGGGAGCTGTTTTTT. As protein: CASRFSDDWGNTGELFF.

This clonotype occurred a few times. J is TRBJ1-2 and V is TRBV12-3 or TRBV12-4; maybe TRBD1 (5 bases). This CDR3 region has 12 residues. V lost 6 bases and J 9 bases, leaving 14 bases between the germline ends. In DNA form, the CDR3 reads TGTGCCAGCAGCTCAGACAGATTGAGCTACACCTTC. Translation gives CASSSDRLSYTF.

This rearrangement joins TRBV6-5 to TRBJ1-1; D is ambiguous. V lost 0 bases, J lost 1 base, and 9 bases lay in between. Germline V gene sequence: CDR1 MNHEY, CDR2 SVGAGI. The CDR3 spans 15 residues. CDR3 sequence reads: CASSYSKVGNTEAFF. The CDR3 bases are TGTGCCAGCAGTTACTCGAAGGTCGGGAACACTGAAGCTTTCTTT.

This clonotype was observed at least ten times. The chain recombines TRBV5-1 with TRBJ2-1; D possibly corresponds to TRBD2 (5 bases). V was shortened by 4 bases and J by 5 bases, with 13 bases between the two germline ends. Germline V gene data show CDR1 as SGHRS and CDR2 as YFSETQ. CDR3 size: 14 residues. CDR3 bases: TGCGCCAGCAGCAACGGGCTAGCCGACAATGAGCAGTTCTTC. Its translation is CASSNGLADNEQFF.

The chain joins TRBV15 to TRBJ1-1; perhaps TRBD1 as D (5 bases). The V gene's germline CDR1 is LNHNV and CDR2 YYDKDF (reference sequence). V gave up 0 bases and J gave up 1 base, with 9 bases separating them. CDR3 length: 15 residues. The CDR3 loop is CATSRDGGGNTEAFF. The CDR3 bases are TGTGCCACCAGCAGAGATGGGGGAGGGAACACTGAAGCTTTCTTT.

This rearrangement joins TRBV29-1 to TRBJ1-4, with unresolved D. V gave up 6 bases and J gave up 6 bases, with 17 bases separating them. Germline V gives CDR1 SQVTM, CDR2 ANQGSEA. This CDR3 contains 14 residues. The chain's CDR3 is CSVLAGVKDEKLFF. The CDR3 DNA follows: TGCAGCGTCCTAGCCGGGGTTAAAGATGAAAAACTGTTTTTT.

This clonotype was seen more than once but under ten times. The chain carries TRBV7-9 and TRBJ2-2; perhaps TRBD1 as D (5 bases). V was trimmed by 5 bases and J by 5 bases, leaving 12 bases between them. There are 14 residues in the CDR3. CDR1 is SEHNR, CDR2 FQNEAQ, per germline (reference sequence). The DNA for the CDR3 is TGTGCCAGCAGCGAAACTGGGGCGACCGGGGAGCTGTTTTTT. Amino acid sequence: CASSETGATGELFF.

The V call is TRBV6-5, the J call TRBJ2-7; unclear D gene. Germline loops: CDR1 MNHEY, CDR2 SVGAGI. This CDR3 comprises 12 residues. Trimming took 6 bases from V and 4 from J, leaving 10 bases between them. CDR3 sequence: CASSIDTYEQYF. The CDR3 DNA follows: TGTGCCAGCAGCATCGACACGTACGAGCAGTACTTC.

This clonotype turned up a few times. The chain joins TRBV20-1 to TRBJ2-7, with a possible D match to TRBD1 (6 bases). From germline, CDR1 is DFQATT and CDR2 SNEGSKA (reference sequence). V was trimmed by 1 base and J by 2 bases, leaving 9 bases between them. The CDR3 covers 13 residues. CDR3 in amino acids: CSARAGAAYEQYF. The CDR3 DNA sequence: TGCAGTGCTAGAGCAGGGGCCGCCTACGAGCAGTACTTC.

This clonotype was seen a handful of times. The V and J genes are TRBV2 and TRBJ2-3; D is perhaps TRBD1 or TRBD2 (6 bases each). The CDR3 totals 14 residues. Trimming shortened V by 5 bases and J by 4 bases, and 13 bases separated the two germline ends. Looked up from germline, CDR1 is SNHLY and CDR2 is FYNNEI. The CDR3 coding sequence is TGTGCCAGCAGTCAGCGAGGGGGGTCAGATACGCAGTATTTT. It yields the protein CASSQRGGSDTQYF.

This clonotype was counted only a few times. The gene calls are TRBV24-1 and TRBJ1-5, with D possibly being TRBD1 (5 bases). The CDR3 length is 13 residues. Germline V gene lookup returns CDR1 KGHDR and CDR2 SFDVKD. Trimming removed 6 bases from V and 6 bases from J, with 11 bases in between. The CDR3 nucleotides read TGTGCCACCAGTCTTGGGGACGGTCAGCCCCAGCATTTT. Its protein product is CATSLGDGQPQHF.

The CDR3 reads CASSASSPRTDTQYF. Written as DNA, the CDR3 is TGTGCCAGCAGCGCTTCTAGTCCTCGCACAGATACGCAGTATTTT. The genes are TRBV7-9 and TRBJ2-3, with no clear D. In germline, CDR1 is SEHNR, CDR2 FQNEAQ (reference sequence). Trimming left V 5 bases short and J 1 base short, with 13 bases between. The CDR3 covers 15 residues.

This clonotype was observed a handful of times. CDR3 loop: CASSTEGASTGELFF. CDR3 DNA: TGTGCCAGCAGTACCGAGGGGGCGAGCACCGGGGAGCTGTTTTTT. This chain links TRBV6-6 with TRBJ2-2; 7 nucleotides align to TRBD1. V shed 5 bases, J shed 4 bases, and the junction held 7 bases outside the gene matches. CDR1 is MNHNY and CDR2 is SVGAGI in the germline V gene (reference sequence). The CDR3 sequence is 15 residues long.

This clonotype was found a few times. The chain recombines TRBV7-6 with TRBJ2-5, with 7 bases identical to TRBD2. The CDR3 runs to 13 residues. V lost 4 bases, J lost 5 bases, and 4 bases stayed unmatched. The germline V gene has CDR1 SGHVS and CDR2 FNYEAQ. CDR3 sequence (DNA): TGTGCCAGCAGCTCACTGGGGGGGGAGACCCAGTACTTC. Residues: CASSSLGGETQYF.

This clonotype was observed a single time. This rearrangement joins TRBV7-9 to TRBJ1-1; tentatively, D is TRBD1 (6 bases). V lost 5 bases, J lost 0 bases, and 10 bases lay in between. CDR1 and CDR2 (germline): SEHNR, FQNEAQ (reference sequence). This CDR3 spans 14 amino acids. CDR3 protein: CASSRDTLNTEAFF. The CDR3 coding sequence is TGTGCCAGCAGCCGGGACACTTTGAACACTGAAGCTTTCTTT. Supplemented by reference TRBV7-9 and TRBJ1-1, the full variable domain reads DTGVSQNPRHKITKRGQNVTFRCDPISEHNRLYWYRQTLGQGPEFLTYFQNEAQLEKSRLLSDRFSAERPKGSFSTLEIQRTEQGDSAMYLCASSRDTLNTEAFFGQGTRLTVV.

The rearrangement links TRBV30 to TRBJ1-2; D call uncertain. Trimming took off 2 bases at V and 4 bases at J, with 11 bases between the two ends. This CDR3 region has 13 residues. Germline V gene sequence: CDR1 GTSNPN, CDR2 SVGIG (reference sequence). CDR3 in amino acids: CAWSLWSPYGYTF. CDR3 bases: TGTGCCTGGAGTTTATGGAGTCCCTATGGCTACACCTTC.

The rearrangement uses TRBV24-1 and TRBJ2-1, with 10 bases fitting TRBD2. CDR3 length: 14 residues. Trimming cost V 5 bases and J 8 bases; bases outside gene matches: 5. Germline CDR1 reads KGHDR; CDR2 reads SFDVKD. The CDR3 loop reads CATSVPSGSHEQFF. For the CDR3, the DNA is TGTGCCACCAGTGTTCCTAGCGGGAGCCATGAGCAGTTCTTC.

This clonotype was seen only a few times. This chain connects TRBV4-2 to TRBJ2-1, with D tentatively TRBD2 (5 bases). The V and J ends lost 0 bases and 7 bases respectively, with 16 bases between them. Germline V lookup: CDR1 LGHNA, CDR2 YNFKEQ. The CDR3 has 16 amino acids. As DNA, the CDR3 is TGTGCCAGCAGCCAAGATAGGACGTCGGGGTGGAATGAGCAGTTCTTC. Its protein product is CASSQDRTSGWNEQFF.

The chain combines TRBV7-9 with TRBJ2-7, with D maybe TRBD1 (5 bases). Per germline, CDR1 SEHNR and CDR2 FQNEAQ (reference sequence). This CDR3 contains 15 residues. V was pared by 6 bases and J by 0 bases, with 15 bases between. The CDR3 DNA reads as TGTGCCAGCAGTCTGAGTGCAGGGAACTCCTACGAGCAGTACTTC. Translated: CASSLSAGNSYEQYF.

This sequence joins TRBV27 and TRBJ1-2; the D gene is possibly TRBD1 (5 bases). CDR3 length: 14 residues. Trimming pared 3 bases from V and 3 bases from J, leaving 11 bases between. CDR1 is MNHEY, CDR2 SMNVEV, per germline (reference sequence). The CDR3 protein is CASSFKDRYYGYTF. The CDR3 coding sequence is TGTGCCAGCAGTTTCAAAGACAGATACTATGGCTACACCTTC.